A single sample is the source of the 21 T cell receptor beta chains below, sequenced in a study of blood T cell repertoires in COVID-19. Measured with immunoSEQ multiplex PCR; TCRdb has only the in-frame clones, and not every one. The table shows about 280,000 clones, with less than 85% occurring only once. The material sequenced was PBMCs or T cells enriched from blood (not recorded which). All receptors derive from a woman aged 50 to 65 who had recovered from COVID-19.

This chain links TRBV19 with TRBJ2-7; D gene uncertain. The germline V and J ends were trimmed by 5 bases and 2 bases, with 7 bases remaining between them. The germline V gene encodes CDR1 LNHDA and CDR2 SQIVND (reference sequence). CDR3 length: 12 residues. The CDR3 coding sequence is TGTGCCAGTAGTGAGAGAGCCTACGAGCAGTACTTC. Its protein is CASSERAYEQYF.

This clone has a single count. The CDR3 DNA is TGTGCCAGCAGTTCCCCGAAGGGAGCTATAGTCAATGAGCAGTTCTTC. It codes for CASSSPKGAIVNEQFF. The chain joins TRBV27 to TRBJ2-1, with a possible D match to TRBD2 (5 bases). The CDR3 is 16 amino acids. The V end was cut by 4 bases, the J end by 6 bases, with 19 bases between. Germline V gene lookup returns CDR1 MNHEY and CDR2 SMNVEV (reference sequence).

The sample holds one count of this clone. The J gene is TRBJ1-6, the V gene TRBV18; 7 bases agree with TRBD1. The CDR3 covers 14 residues. Germline assignment: CDR1 KGHSH and CDR2 LQKENI. V shed 6 bases, J shed 4 bases, and the junction held 3 bases outside the gene matches. CDR3: CASSLDRYNSPLHF. CDR3 nucleotides: TGTGCCAGCTCGCTGGACAGGTATAATTCACCCCTCCACTTT.

This clone was recorded at least ten times. The CDR3 is CASSSGLAGGPSRGGELFF. In nucleotides, the CDR3 is TGCGCCAGCAGCTCCGGACTAGCGGGAGGGCCCTCCAGGGGCGGGGAGCTGTTTTTT. The gene calls are TRBV5-1 and TRBJ2-2; 15 bases align to TRBD2. V gave up 3 bases and J gave up 7 bases; unmatched junction bases: 13. Germline-derived CDR1 and CDR2 are SGHRS and YFSETQ. This CDR3 spans 19 amino acids.

The rearrangement uses TRBV4-3 and TRBJ2-7, with TRBD2 matching 7 bases. CDR1 and CDR2 from the germline V gene are LGHNA and YSLEER. The CDR3 has 16 amino acids. With 1 base clipped from V and 0 bases from J, the junction kept 6 bases outside the gene matches. The CDR3 region has the DNA TGCGCCAGCAGCCAAGTCGCGAGCGGGATCTCCTACGAGCAGTACTTC. Its protein product is CASSQVASGISYEQYF.

The J gene is TRBJ2-2, the V gene TRBV15; D gene unclear. The V end lost 0 bases, the J end lost 4 bases, and 9 bases lay between the germline ends. The CDR3 runs 15 residues. Per germline, CDR1 LNHNV and CDR2 YYDKDF (reference sequence). DNA of the CDR3: TGTGCCACCAGCAGAGATAGAGCCTCCACCGGGGAGCTGTTTTTT. It encodes CATSRDRASTGELFF. Using reference TRBV15 and TRBJ2-2 for the parts outside the CDR3, the full variable domain is DAMVIQNPRYQVTQFGKPVTLSCSQTLNHNVMYWYQQKSSQAPKLLFHYYDKDFNNEADTPDNFQSRRPNTSFCFLDIRSPGLGDTAMYLCATSRDRASTGELFFGEGSRLTVL.

The chain uses TRBV27 and TRBJ2-7; a weak D match, TRBD2 (5 bases). This CDR3 spans 15 amino acids. V lost 3 bases and J 1 base, leaving 13 bases between the germline ends. In germline, CDR1 is MNHEY, CDR2 SMNVEV (reference sequence). The CDR3 DNA reads TGTGCCAGCAGTTTTTGGGAGAAAGCGTCCTACGAGCAGTACTTC. As protein: CASSFWEKASYEQYF.

The chain couples TRBV29-1 to TRBJ1-2, with D perhaps TRBD1 (6 bases). V was shortened by 6 bases and J by 4 bases, with 18 bases between the two germline ends. CDR1 and CDR2 from the germline V gene are SQVTM and ANQGSEA. The CDR3 loop spans 14 amino acids. The chain's CDR3 is CSVPVAGVSYGYTF. CDR3 bases: TGCAGCGTCCCCGTTGCAGGGGTTAGCTATGGCTACACCTTC.

V is TRBV30 and J is TRBJ1-4; 7 positions match TRBD1. V dropped 7 bases and J dropped 3; count of bases not matched to a gene: 11. This CDR3 spans 15 amino acids. CDR1 and CDR2 from the germline V gene are GTSNPN and SVGIG (reference sequence). CDR3 protein: CASSKPGQPNEKLFF. DNA of the CDR3: TGTGCCTCCTCGAAGCCGGGACAGCCTAATGAAAAACTGTTTTTT.

CDR3 in DNA: TGTGCCAGCAGCGTAGGGGGTGAAGCTTTCTTT. Its protein is CASSVGGEAFF. The V call is TRBV6-5, the J call TRBJ1-1; possible D gene TRBD1, 6 bases. CDR3 length equals 11 residues. The V gene lost 6 bases and the J gene lost 7 bases, with 9 bases spanning the gap. Germline assignment: CDR1 MNHEY and CDR2 SVGAGI.

This chain joins TRBV3-1 (or the pseudogene TRBV3-2) and TRBJ2-5, with D unresolved. Trimming took 4 bases from V and 4 from J, leaving 7 bases between them. The CDR3 length is 12 residues. In germline, CDR1 is LGHDT, CDR2 YNNKEL (reference sequence). The DNA for the CDR3 is TGTGCCAGCAGCCTTTCGTTAGAGACCCAGTACTTC. Translation: CASSLSLETQYF.

The rearrangement joins TRBV28 to TRBJ2-7; 12 bases map to TRBD1. There are 15 residues in the CDR3. The V gene end was trimmed by 3 bases and the J gene end by 3 bases; junction bases not matched to a gene: 3. In germline, CDR1 is MDHEN, CDR2 SYDVKM. The DNA of the CDR3 is TGTGCCAGCAGTTTGGGGACAGGGGGCTTCTACGAGCAGTACTTC. This encodes CASSLGTGGFYEQYF. Together with reference TRBV28 and TRBJ2-7, the CDR3 gives the full variable domain: DVKVTQSSRYLVKRTGEKVFLECVQDMDHENMFWYRQDPGLGLRLIYFSYDVKMKEKGDIPEGYSVSREKKERFSLILESASTNQTSMYLCASSLGTGGFYEQYFGPGTRLTVT.

The chain combines TRBV24-1 with TRBJ2-1; D uncertain. The CDR3 has 13 residues. Germline V gene data show CDR1 as KGHDR and CDR2 as SFDVKD. Trimming took 4 bases from V and 4 from J, leaving 7 bases between them. The CDR3 sequence is CATSERPYNEQFF. CDR3 DNA sequence: TGTGCCACCAGTGAGCGCCCGTACAATGAGCAGTTCTTC.

V and J are TRBV2 and TRBJ1-5; weak D call: TRBD1 (6 bases). V lost 3 bases to trimming and J lost 5 bases, with 11 bases between them. Germline assignment: CDR1 SNHLY and CDR2 FYNNEI. The CDR3 is 14 amino acids. The CDR3 loop is CASSEWAGDQPQHF. CDR3 in DNA: TGTGCCAGCAGTGAGTGGGCAGGGGATCAGCCCCAGCATTTT.

The CDR3 is CASSKDRDYGYTF. The CDR3 nucleotides are TGTGCCAGTAGTAAGGACAGGGACTATGGCTACACCTTC. The chain joins TRBV19 to TRBJ1-2, with 8 bases lining up with TRBD1. Germline V gives CDR1 LNHDA, CDR2 SQIVND (reference sequence). The CDR3 has 13 residues. V dropped 4 bases and J dropped 3; count of bases not matched to a gene: 1.

This clone was picked up one time. J is TRBJ1-2 and V is TRBV3-1 (or the pseudogene TRBV3-2), with D perhaps matching TRBD1 (5 bases). Germline values: CDR1 LGHDT, CDR2 YNNKEL (reference sequence). V was clipped by 1 base and J by 7 bases, with 19 bases between them. The CDR3 is 16 amino acids. The CDR3 nucleotides are TGTGCCAGCAGCCAAGTTTCCGTGACAAAGGGACTTGGCTACACCTTC. Translating it yields CASSQVSVTKGLGYTF.

The chain recombines TRBV28 with TRBJ1-2, with 7 bases matching TRBD1. The germline gives CDR1 MDHEN, CDR2 SYDVKM. The CDR3 has 14 residues. The V segment lost 5 bases and the J segment 8 bases; nucleotides outside the gene matches: 11. CDR3 DNA: TGTGCCAGCAGTATACAGGGGAACAATCGGGGCTACACCTTC. It is translated as CASSIQGNNRGYTF.

This clone was seen a single time. V gene TRBV30 combines with J gene TRBJ1-4; D is possibly TRBD1 (5 bases). Germline CDR1 GTSNPN, CDR2 SVGIG (reference sequence). Trimming stripped 1 base from V and 4 bases from J, with 16 bases between. There are 16 residues in the CDR3. The CDR3 coding sequence is TGTGCCTGGAGTGCCGTACGGGTGGGGGGTAATGAAAAACTGTTTTTT. Its protein product is CAWSAVRVGGNEKLFF.

This clone was seen a few times. The genes are TRBV6-5 and TRBJ1-2; D possibly corresponds to TRBD1 (5 bases). Germline values: CDR1 MNHEY, CDR2 SVGAGI. V was pared by 7 bases and J by 5 bases, with 17 bases between. This CDR3 comprises 14 residues. DNA for the CDR3: TGTGCCAGCACCAGCGGGACGACGGGATATGGCTACACCTTC. This codes for CASTSGTTGYGYTF.

The chain carries TRBV10-3 and TRBJ1-2; TRBD1 matches 9 bases. The V gene end was trimmed by 8 bases and the J gene end by 8 bases; junction bases not matched to a gene: 9. The CDR3 extends over 13 amino acids. Germline CDR1 and CDR2: ENHRY and SYGVKD. The DNA for the CDR3 is TGTGCCATCTCCCGGACAGGGGATGACGGCTACACCTTC. Translation: CAISRTGDDGYTF.

The rearrangement joins TRBV3-1 (or the pseudogene TRBV3-2) to TRBJ1-4; D not resolved. Germline CDR1 LGHDT, CDR2 YNNKEL (reference sequence). Trimming took off 0 bases at V and 7 bases at J, with 18 bases between the two ends. The CDR3 has 17 amino acids. CDR3 nucleotide sequence: TGTGCCAGCAGCCAAGACTCTCTCCCCACGACTCGTGAAAAACTGTTTTTT. Amino acids: CASSQDSLPTTREKLFF.